A selection of T cell receptor beta chains follows, all from one sample in a study of beta chain features in type 1 diabetes. Sequenced by immunoSEQ multiplex PCR; TCRdb stores in-frame clones only, minus some. The sample lists over 200,000 clones, roughly a tenth occurring once. The source material was naive CD4+ T cells from blood. The receptors were sampled from a man younger than 40 with type 1 diabetes. The CDR3 runs from the conserved cysteine through the conserved F or W. A D gene is named only where the DNA matches it firmly. A clone size is listed for some rows: how often the clone was seen (once, few, many), or a class if it is expanded.

J gene: TRBJ2-1
V gene: TRBV5-6
D gene: TRBD2
clone size: NA
CDR3 protein: CASRLRERGYEQFF
CDR3 DNA: TGTGCCAGCAGGTTACGGGAGCGGGGCTATGAGCAGTTCTTC

J gene: TRBJ2-1
V gene: TRBV5-6
D gene: NA
clone size: NA
CDR3 protein: CASGLNNEQFF
CDR3 DNA: TGTGCCAGCGGACTTAACAATGAGCAGTTCTTC

J gene: TRBJ1-5
V gene: TRBV15
D gene: NA
clone size: NA
CDR3 protein: CATSRDPNQPQHF
CDR3 DNA: TGTGCCACCAGCAGAGACCCTAATCAGCCCCAGCATTTT

J gene: TRBJ2-5
V gene: TRBV11-2
D gene: NA
clone size: NA
CDR3 protein: CASRKLGRGLQETQYF
CDR3 DNA: TGTGCCAGCAGAAAACTCGGGCGGGGTCTCCAAGAGACCCAGTACTTC

J gene: TRBJ1-1
V gene: TRBV6-5
D gene: NA
clone size: NA
CDR3 protein: CASTFSGGGEAFF
CDR3 DNA: TGTGCCAGCACCTTCTCTGGGGGAGGGGAGGCTTTCTTT

J gene: TRBJ2-5
V gene: TRBV5-4
D gene: TRBD1
clone size: NA
CDR3 protein: CASSRTGAETQYF
CDR3 DNA: TGTGCCAGCAGCCGGACAGGGGCGGAGACCCAGTACTTC

J gene: TRBJ1-2
V gene: TRBV5-1
D gene: NA
clone size: NA
CDR3 protein: CASSPGDLNYGYTF
CDR3 DNA: TGCGCCAGCAGCCCGGGAGATTTGAACTATGGCTACACCTTC

J gene: TRBJ1-2
V gene: TRBV9
D gene: NA
clone size: NA
CDR3 protein: CASSVGGRDGYTF
CDR3 DNA: TGTGCCAGCAGCGTAGGGGGGCGGGATGGCTACACCTTC

J gene: TRBJ2-1
V gene: TRBV9
D gene: TRBD1
clone size: NA
CDR3 protein: CASSVAPGTGVHEQFF
CDR3 DNA: TGTGCCAGCAGCGTAGCACCCGGGACAGGGGTGCATGAGCAGTTCTTC

J gene: TRBJ1-4
V gene: TRBV5-4
D gene: TRBD1
clone size: NA
CDR3 protein: CASSIAGQGAQEKLFF
CDR3 DNA: TGTGCCAGCAGCATCGCTGGACAGGGGGCGCAAGAAAAACTGTTTTTT

J gene: TRBJ2-7
V gene: TRBV5-1
D gene: NA
clone size: once
CDR3 protein: CASSLESVSSYEQYF
CDR3 DNA: TGCGCCAGCAGCTTGGAATCGGTATCATCCTACGAGCAGTACTTC

J gene: TRBJ1-1
V gene: TRBV6-6
D gene: NA
clone size: few
CDR3 protein: CASRVTGRGTEAFF
CDR3 DNA: TGTGCCAGCAGAGTAACAGGGAGGGGCACTGAAGCTTTCTTT

J gene: TRBJ2-5
V gene: TRBV11-2
D gene: TRBD1
clone size: few
CDR3 protein: CASSWTGPETQYF
CDR3 DNA: TGTGCCAGCAGCTGGACAGGGCCAGAGACCCAGTACTTC

J gene: TRBJ2-1
V gene: TRBV19
D gene: NA
clone size: NA
CDR3 protein: CASSAWTASSSYNEQFF
CDR3 DNA: TGTGCCAGTAGTGCCTGGACAGCCTCTAGCTCCTACAATGAGCAGTTCTTC

J gene: TRBJ2-1
V gene: TRBV6-6
D gene: NA
clone size: NA
CDR3 protein: CASSHGGTGQFF
CDR3 DNA: TGTGCCAGCAGCCACGGGGGGACAGGGCAGTTCTTC

J gene: TRBJ2-7
V gene: TRBV28
D gene: TRBD1
clone size: few
CDR3 protein: CASSGSTGVHEQYF
CDR3 DNA: TGTGCCAGCAGTGGATCGACAGGGGTACACGAGCAGTACTTC

J gene: TRBJ2-7
V gene: TRBV6-5
D gene: NA
clone size: few
CDR3 protein: CASRPRQLGDEQYF
CDR3 DNA: TGTGCCAGCAGACCGCGACAACTAGGAGACGAGCAGTACTTC

J gene: TRBJ1-1
V gene: TRBV7-9
D gene: NA
clone size: few
CDR3 protein: CASFGFSTEAFF
CDR3 DNA: TGTGCCAGCTTCGGTTTTAGCACTGAAGCTTTCTTT

J gene: TRBJ1-4
V gene: TRBV18
D gene: NA
clone size: NA
CDR3 protein: CASSPSIGANEKLFF
CDR3 DNA: TGTGCCAGCTCACCATCGATAGGGGCTAATGAAAAACTGTTTTTT

J gene: TRBJ2-5
V gene: TRBV6-5
D gene: TRBD1
clone size: few
CDR3 protein: CASSYSGQGQGETQYF
CDR3 DNA: TGTGCCAGCAGTTACTCGGGACAGGGGCAAGGGGAGACCCAGTACTTC

J gene: TRBJ2-6
V gene: TRBV6-5
D gene: NA
clone size: NA
CDR3 protein: CASSYEVVGANVLTF
CDR3 DNA: TGTGCCAGCAGTTACGAGGTTGTGGGGGCCAACGTCCTGACTTTC

J gene: TRBJ1-2
V gene: TRBV29-1
D gene: NA
clone size: NA
CDR3 protein: CSVKTGPSYGYTF
CDR3 DNA: TGCAGCGTTAAAACAGGACCCAGCTATGGCTACACCTTC

J gene: TRBJ1-2
V gene: TRBV25-1
D gene: TRBD1
clone size: few
CDR3 protein: CASRGDRAAYGYTF
CDR3 DNA: TGTGCCAGCAGGGGGGACAGGGCTGCCTATGGCTACACCTTC

J gene: TRBJ1-4
V gene: TRBV27
D gene: TRBD1
clone size: NA
CDR3 protein: CASSLTGAGEKLFF
CDR3 DNA: TGTGCCAGCAGTTTAACAGGGGCGGGGGAAAAACTGTTTTTT

J gene: TRBJ1-4
V gene: TRBV7-8
D gene: NA
clone size: few
CDR3 protein: CASSSQRVRVTNEKLFF
CDR3 DNA: TGTGCCAGCAGCTCCCAGCGGGTTAGGGTCACTAATGAAAAACTGTTTTTT

J gene: TRBJ2-5
V gene: TRBV18
D gene: NA
clone size: few
CDR3 protein: CASSPGPTGTQYF
CDR3 DNA: TGTGCCAGCTCACCCGGTCCCACCGGGACCCAGTACTTC

J gene: TRBJ2-7
V gene: TRBV28
D gene: NA
clone size: few
CDR3 protein: CASSPPEAPLSYEQYF
CDR3 DNA: TGTGCCAGCAGTCCCCCCGAGGCTCCCCTCTCCTACGAGCAGTACTTC

J gene: TRBJ2-2
V gene: TRBV5-6
D gene: NA
clone size: NA
CDR3 protein: CASSRGFANTGELFF
CDR3 DNA: TGTGCCAGCAGCCGGGGGTTCGCGAACACCGGGGAGCTGTTTTTT

J gene: TRBJ2-3
V gene: TRBV4-2
D gene: TRBD2
clone size: NA
CDR3 protein: CASSQELAGSLVDTQYF
CDR3 DNA: TGTGCCAGCAGCCAAGAACTAGCGGGGAGCTTAGTAGATACGCAGTATTTT

J gene: TRBJ1-2
V gene: TRBV18
D gene: NA
clone size: NA
CDR3 protein: CASSPSDSHRGYTF
CDR3 DNA: TGTGCCAGCTCACCCTCGGACAGCCACCGGGGCTACACCTTC

J gene: TRBJ2-1
V gene: TRBV29-1
D gene: NA
clone size: NA
CDR3 protein: CSVEGASSYNEQFF
CDR3 DNA: TGCAGCGTTGAAGGGGCTTCATCCTACAATGAGCAGTTCTTC

J gene: TRBJ2-2
V gene: TRBV27
D gene: NA
clone size: few
CDR3 protein: CASSLSNTGELFF
CDR3 DNA: TGTGCCAGCAGTTTAAGCAACACCGGGGAGCTGTTTTTT

J gene: TRBJ1-2
V gene: TRBV19
D gene: NA
clone size: NA
CDR3 protein: CASQLTGFYPNYGYTF
CDR3 DNA: TGTGCCAGTCAACTCACAGGGTTCTACCCTAACTATGGCTACACCTTC

J gene: TRBJ1-2
V gene: TRBV7-9
D gene: NA
clone size: NA
CDR3 protein: CASSYGRGYGYTF
CDR3 DNA: TGTGCCAGCAGCTATGGACGGGGCTATGGCTACACCTTC

J gene: TRBJ1-1
V gene: TRBV20-1
D gene: NA
clone size: NA
CDR3 protein: CSAIVTEAFF
CDR3 DNA: TGCAGTGCTATAGTCACTGAAGCTTTCTTT

J gene: TRBJ2-1
V gene: TRBV10-3
D gene: NA
clone size: NA
CDR3 protein: CAISEYRNNEQFF
CDR3 DNA: TGTGCCATCAGTGAGTACAGGAACAATGAGCAGTTCTTC

J gene: TRBJ2-2
V gene: TRBV6-6
D gene: NA
clone size: NA
CDR3 protein: CASSWERGTGELFF
CDR3 DNA: TGTGCCAGCAGCTGGGAGCGCGGGACCGGGGAGCTGTTTTTT

J gene: TRBJ2-7
V gene: TRBV19
D gene: TRBD1
clone size: few
CDR3 protein: CASSRDRAYEQYF
CDR3 DNA: TGTGCCAGTAGCCGGGACAGAGCTTACGAGCAGTACTTC

J gene: TRBJ2-3
V gene: TRBV27
D gene: NA
clone size: NA
CDR3 protein: CASLNTTGLQAVSQYF
CDR3 DNA: TGTGCCAGCCTCAATACTACCGGCCTACAGGCAGTGTCGCAGTATTTT

J gene: TRBJ1-4
V gene: TRBV7-2
D gene: NA
clone size: few
CDR3 protein: CASRAGPTNEKLFF
CDR3 DNA: TGTGCCAGCAGGGCAGGGCCCACTAATGAAAAACTGTTTTTT

J gene: TRBJ1-1
V gene: TRBV5-6
D gene: TRBD1
clone size: few
CDR3 protein: CASSLTTGGFTEAFF
CDR3 DNA: TGTGCCAGCAGCCTGACGACAGGGGGCTTTACTGAAGCTTTCTTT